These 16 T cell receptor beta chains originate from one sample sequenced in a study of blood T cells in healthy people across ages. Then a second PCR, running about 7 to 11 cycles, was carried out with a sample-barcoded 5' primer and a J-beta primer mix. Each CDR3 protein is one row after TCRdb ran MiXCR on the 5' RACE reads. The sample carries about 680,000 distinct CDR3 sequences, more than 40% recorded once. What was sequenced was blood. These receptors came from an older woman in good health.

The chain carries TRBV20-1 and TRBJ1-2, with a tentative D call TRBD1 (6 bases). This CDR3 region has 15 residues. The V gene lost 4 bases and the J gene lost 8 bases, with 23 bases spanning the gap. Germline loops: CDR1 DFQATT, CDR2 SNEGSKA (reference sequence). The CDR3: CSAKISRGVSDGYTF. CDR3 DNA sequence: TGCAGTGCTAAAATAAGTAGGGGGGTATCTGACGGCTACACCTTC.

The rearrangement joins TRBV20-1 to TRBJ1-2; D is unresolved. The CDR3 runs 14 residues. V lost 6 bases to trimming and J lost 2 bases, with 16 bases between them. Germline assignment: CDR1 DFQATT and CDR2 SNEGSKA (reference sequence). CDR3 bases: TGCAGTGCCAAGGGCCGAGGGATCAACTATGGCTACACCTTC. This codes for CSAKGRGINYGYTF.

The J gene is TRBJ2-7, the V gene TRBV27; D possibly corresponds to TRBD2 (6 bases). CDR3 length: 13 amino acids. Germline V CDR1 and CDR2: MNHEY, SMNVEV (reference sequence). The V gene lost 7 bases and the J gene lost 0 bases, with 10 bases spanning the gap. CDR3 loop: CASIGGASYEQYF. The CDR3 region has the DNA TGTGCCAGCATAGGCGGGGCCTCCTACGAGCAGTACTTC.

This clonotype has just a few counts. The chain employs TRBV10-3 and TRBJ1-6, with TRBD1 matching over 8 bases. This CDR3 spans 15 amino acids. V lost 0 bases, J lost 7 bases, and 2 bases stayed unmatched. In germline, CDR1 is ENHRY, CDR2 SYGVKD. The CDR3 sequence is CAISESGQGNSPLHF. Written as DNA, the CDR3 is TGTGCCATCAGTGAGTCCGGACAGGGCAATTCACCCCTCCACTTT.

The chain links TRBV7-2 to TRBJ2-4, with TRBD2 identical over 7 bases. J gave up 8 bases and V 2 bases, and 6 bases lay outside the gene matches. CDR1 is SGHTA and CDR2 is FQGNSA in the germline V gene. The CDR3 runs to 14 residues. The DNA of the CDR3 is TGTGCCAGCAGCTTAAGACTAGCACGGGACATTCAGTACTTC. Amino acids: CASSLRLARDIQYF.

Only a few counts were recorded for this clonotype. The CDR3, as DNA: TGTGCCAGCAGACCTACTAGCGGGACCCAGTACTTC. Residues: CASRPTSGTQYF. This rearrangement joins TRBV6-2 or TRBV6-3 to TRBJ2-5, with 8 bases lining up with TRBD2. Unmatched junction bases numbered 4, after V lost 6 bases and J lost 7 bases. CDR3 length equals 12 residues. Germline V gene data show CDR1 as MNHEY and CDR2 as SVGEGT.

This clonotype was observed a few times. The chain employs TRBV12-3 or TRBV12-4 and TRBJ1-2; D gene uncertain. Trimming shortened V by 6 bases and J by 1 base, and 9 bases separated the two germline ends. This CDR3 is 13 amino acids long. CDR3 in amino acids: CASSRTDNYGYTF. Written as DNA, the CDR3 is TGTGCCAGCAGCCGAACAGATAACTATGGCTACACCTTC.

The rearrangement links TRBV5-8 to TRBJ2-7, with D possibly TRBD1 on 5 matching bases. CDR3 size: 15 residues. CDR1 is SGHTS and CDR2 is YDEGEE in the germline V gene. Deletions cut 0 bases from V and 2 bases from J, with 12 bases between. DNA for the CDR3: TGTGCCAGCAGCTTGGGGGGCAGTAACCCCTACGAGCAGTACTTC. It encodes CASSLGGSNPYEQYF.

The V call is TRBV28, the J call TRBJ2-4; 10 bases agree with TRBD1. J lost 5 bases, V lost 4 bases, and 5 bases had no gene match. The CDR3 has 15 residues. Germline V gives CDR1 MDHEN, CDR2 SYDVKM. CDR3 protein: CASSSSGTGENIQYF. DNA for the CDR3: TGTGCCAGCAGTTCATCCGGGACAGGGGAAAACATTCAGTACTTC.

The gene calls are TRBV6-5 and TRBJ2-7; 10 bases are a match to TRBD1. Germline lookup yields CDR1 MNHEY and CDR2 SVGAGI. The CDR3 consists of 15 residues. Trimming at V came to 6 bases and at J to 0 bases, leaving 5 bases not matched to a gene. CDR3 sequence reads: CASSQWDRGSYEQYF. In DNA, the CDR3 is TGTGCCAGCAGCCAATGGGACAGGGGCTCCTACGAGCAGTACTTC.

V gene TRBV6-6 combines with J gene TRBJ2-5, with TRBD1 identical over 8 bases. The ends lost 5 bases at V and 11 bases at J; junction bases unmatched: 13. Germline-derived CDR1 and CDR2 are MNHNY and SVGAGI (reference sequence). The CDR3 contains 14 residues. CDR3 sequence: CASSAGQGMREQYF. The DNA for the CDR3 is TGTGCCAGCAGTGCCGGACAGGGAATGAGGGAGCAGTACTTC.

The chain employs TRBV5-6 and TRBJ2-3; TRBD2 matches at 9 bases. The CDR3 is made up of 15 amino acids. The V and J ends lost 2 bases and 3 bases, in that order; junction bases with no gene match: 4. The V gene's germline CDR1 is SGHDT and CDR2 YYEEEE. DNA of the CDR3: TGTGCCAGCAGCTTACCGGGACTAGCAACAGATACGCAGTATTTT. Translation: CASSLPGLATDTQYF.

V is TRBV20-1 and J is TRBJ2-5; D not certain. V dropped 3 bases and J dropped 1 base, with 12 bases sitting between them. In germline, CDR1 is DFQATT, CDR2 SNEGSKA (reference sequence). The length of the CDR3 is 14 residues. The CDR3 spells CSASTEFSQETQYF. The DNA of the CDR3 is TGCAGTGCTAGTACCGAGTTTAGCCAAGAGACCCAGTACTTC.

CDR3 DNA: TGCAGTGCTAGAGCAGTCAACGGACCAGATACGCAGTATTTT. Translating it yields CSARAVNGPDTQYF. This chain connects TRBV20-1 to TRBJ2-3, with D uncertain. CDR1 and CDR2 from the germline V gene are DFQATT and SNEGSKA (reference sequence). V dropped 1 base and J dropped 4 bases, with 12 bases sitting between them. The CDR3 sequence is 14 residues long.

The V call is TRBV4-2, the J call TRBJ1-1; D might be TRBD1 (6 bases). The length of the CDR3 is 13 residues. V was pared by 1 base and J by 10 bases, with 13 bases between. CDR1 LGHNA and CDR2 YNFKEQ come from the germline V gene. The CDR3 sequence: CASSQVAGGLAFF. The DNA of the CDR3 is TGTGCCAGCAGCCAAGTCGCCGGGGGCTTAGCTTTCTTT.

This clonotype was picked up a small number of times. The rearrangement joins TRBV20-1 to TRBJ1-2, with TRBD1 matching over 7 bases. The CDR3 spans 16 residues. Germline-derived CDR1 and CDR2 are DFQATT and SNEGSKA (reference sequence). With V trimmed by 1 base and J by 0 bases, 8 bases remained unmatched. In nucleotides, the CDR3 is TGCAGTGCTAGAGTGGGCTACAGGGGCTCTAACTATGGCTACACCTTC. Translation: CSARVGYRGSNYGYTF.